Listed below are T cell receptor beta chains from one sample, sequenced in a study of CD8 T cells in ankylosing spondylitis. Each CDR3 protein gets one entry after TCRdb re-called the 5' RACE reads with MiXCR. The profile shows around 120,000 distinct CDR3 sequences, roughly 8.8% of them singletons. The sample comprised blood, either unsorted or a sorted T cell fraction (not recorded which). These receptors were taken from a male donor with ankylosing spondylitis or in good health (not recorded which). Each CDR3 is given with its conserved first and last residue. A D gene is named only where the DNA matches it firmly. Rows may omit the clone size; those that give it use once, few, many or a size class.

TRBJ1-2	few	.	TRBV6-1	CASRKTASNYGYTF	TGTGCCAGCAGAAAGACAGCCTCTAACTATGGCTACACCTTC
TRBJ2-1	few	.	TRBV19	CASSEADSYNEQFF	TGTGCCAGTAGTGAGGCGGACTCCTACAATGAGCAGTTCTTC
TRBJ2-4	many	TRBD2	TRBV19	CASSMAFLAGAKNIQYF	TGTGCCAGTAGTATGGCTTTTCTAGCGGGGGCCAAAAACATTCAGTACTTC
TRBJ2-3	many	TRBD2	TRBV6-2/TRBV6-3	CASSWGLAGVLADTQYF	TGTGCCAGCAGTTGGGGACTAGCGGGAGTGTTGGCAGATACGCAGTATTTT
TRBJ2-2	many	.	TRBV7-2	CASSLVFTPRGTGELFF	TGTGCCAGCAGCTTAGTGTTCACCCCGAGGGGCACCGGGGAGCTGTTTTTT
TRBJ2-1	many	TRBD2	TRBV12-3/TRBV12-4	CASRRSGFAKNYNEQFF	TGTGCCAGCAGACGTAGCGGGTTTGCCAAAAATTACAATGAGCAGTTCTTC
TRBJ2-7	few	TRBD1	TRBV20-1	CSANHRDRGREQYF	TGCAGTGCTAACCACCGGGACAGGGGACGCGAGCAGTACTTC
TRBJ2-3	many	.	TRBV20-1	CSALERKGTDTQYF	TGCAGTGCTTTGGAGCGGAAAGGCACAGATACGCAGTATTTT
TRBJ2-1	.	TRBD1	TRBV2	CASSDDPGQGRQFF	TGTGCCAGCAGTGACGACCCGGGACAGGGTCGGCAGTTCTTC
TRBJ1-4	many	.	TRBV28	CASSLSSETNEKLFF	TGTGCCAGCAGTTTATCGTCAGAGACTAATGAAAAACTGTTTTTT
TRBJ1-4	few	.	TRBV10-3	CAISDEGVGNEKLFF	TGTGCCATCAGTGATGAGGGGGTGGGCAACGAAAAACTGTTTTTT
TRBJ2-2	many	.	TRBV5-1	CASSIGTPNTGELFF	TGCGCCAGCAGCATCGGGACCCCGAACACCGGGGAGCTGTTTTTT
TRBJ1-2	many	.	TRBV7-2	CASSFNIIGGNGYTF	TGTGCCAGCAGCTTTAATATCATTGGGGGTAACGGCTACACCTTC
TRBJ1-5	many	.	TRBV7-2	CASSLGILQAQHF	TGTGCCAGCAGCTTAGGTATTTTACAGGCTCAGCATTTT
TRBJ2-3	few	.	TRBV12-3/TRBV12-4	CASSEPPSTDTQYF	TGTGCCAGCAGTGAGCCTCCTAGCACAGATACGCAGTATTTT
TRBJ2-1	many	TRBD1	TRBV4-1	CASSQDRGQSLFF	TGCGCCAGCAGCCAAGATAGGGGACAGTCTCTGTTCTTC
TRBJ2-6	many	.	TRBV19	CASNPYSGANVLTF	TGTGCCAGTAACCCTTATTCTGGGGCCAACGTCCTGACTTTC
TRBJ2-2	.	.	TRBV14	CASSQVAGNTGELFF	TGTGCCAGCAGCCAAGTAGCAGGAAACACCGGGGAGCTGTTTTTT
TRBJ2-1	many	TRBD2	TRBV20-1	CSARVTSGDYNEQFF	TGCAGTGCTAGAGTCACTAGCGGGGACTACAATGAGCAGTTCTTC
TRBJ2-1	few	.	TRBV5-1	CASSLEAGLDEQFF	TGCGCCAGCAGCTTGGAGGCAGGCTTGGATGAGCAGTTCTTC
TRBJ2-5	many	TRBD1	TRBV29-1	CSVRTGTGGETQYF	TGCAGCGTACGGACCGGGACAGGGGGAGAGACCCAGTACTTC
TRBJ2-2	.	TRBD2	TRBV7-2	CASSTWGLAGNTGELFF	TGTGCCAGCAGCACCTGGGGACTAGCGGGGAACACCGGGGAGCTGTTTTTT
TRBJ2-4	many	TRBD2	TRBV20-1	CSARAIAGEDIQYF	TGCAGTGCTAGAGCGATAGCGGGAGAGGACATTCAGTACTTC
TRBJ1-2	.	.	TRBV9	CASRRGAGAYGYTF	TGTGCCAGCAGGAGGGGGGCAGGGGCCTATGGCTACACCTTC
TRBJ2-7	many	.	TRBV7-2	CASSLATGPDYEQYF	TGTGCCAGCAGCTTAGCCACAGGACCAGACTACGAGCAGTACTTC
TRBJ1-2	few	.	TRBV30	CAWSLTGRYTF	TGTGCCTGGAGTTTGACAGGACGCTACACCTTC
TRBJ2-1	few	.	TRBV7-2	CASSKEEGADLRNEQFF	TGTGCCAGCAGCAAAGAGGAGGGAGCAGATTTGAGGAATGAGCAGTTCTTC
TRBJ2-5	many	.	TRBV4-3	CASSQERGETQYF	TGCGCCAGCAGCCAAGAGAGGGGAGAGACCCAGTACTTC
TRBJ2-7	many	.	TRBV27	CASSLSTSYSYEQYF	TGTGCCAGCAGTTTATCTACCAGTTACTCCTACGAGCAGTACTTC
TRBJ2-1	many	TRBD1	TRBV29-1	CSVGRAGGPYNEQFF	TGCAGCGTTGGGCGGGCAGGGGGACCATACAATGAGCAGTTCTTC
TRBJ2-7	many	.	TRBV7-2	CASSVGQTYEQYF	TGTGCCAGCAGCGTCGGACAGACCTACGAGCAGTACTTC
TRBJ2-4	many	TRBD1	TRBV3-1	CASSQSTGTGRNIQYF	TGTGCCAGCAGCCAATCAACCGGGACAGGGCGAAACATTCAGTACTTC
TRBJ2-4	.	TRBD2	TRBV5-6	CASSSAQITGTSGPLWNIQYF	TGTGCCAGCAGCTCCGCACAAATAACCGGGACTAGCGGTCCGTTGTGGAACATTCAGTACTTC
TRBJ2-1	many	.	TRBV7-3	CASSLAGQGYRDEQFF	TGTGCCAGCAGTCTAGCGGGACAGGGATATCGGGATGAGCAGTTCTTC
TRBJ2-6	few	TRBD2	TRBV5-4	CASSSAAWLAGISGANVLTF	TGTGCCAGCAGCTCGGCCGCCTGGCTAGCGGGAATCTCTGGGGCCAACGTCCTGACTTTC
TRBJ2-6	few	TRBD1	TRBV6-5	CASSLDRGTGANVLTF	TGTGCCAGCAGTTTGGACAGGGGGACTGGGGCCAACGTCCTGACTTTC
TRBJ2-5	many	.	TRBV7-2	CASSLVRAETQYF	TGTGCCAGCAGCTTAGTTAGGGCGGAGACCCAGTACTTC